The text below deals with one T cell receptor beta chain. Its antigen is not known. Clones were sequenced by immunoSEQ multiplex PCR, and TCRdb holds only the in-frame ones, with some missing. In the table there are roughly 1,500,000 clones, 95% to 99% of which are singletons. The data are from a study of shared clonotypes between healthy human individuals. The CDR3 spans 15 residues. CDR1 is SGHTA and CDR2 is FQGNSA in the germline V gene. Trimming removed 1 base from V and 7 bases from J, with 17 bases in between. Overall study results and limits: Donors were few, which limited the genetic and exposure-history diversity represented.

The clonotype originates from a man aged 25-45 years in good health. This chain links TRBV7-2 with TRBJ2-7; TRBD2 might be the D (6 bases). The specimen was naive CD4+ T cells sorted from blood. Subset denoted: CD45RA+ positively selected. CDR3: CASSLEAPRGGEQYF. Here the CDR3 DNA reads TGTGCCAGCAGCTTAGAGGCCCCAAGGGGAGGAGAGCAGTACTTC.